The present T cell receptor (beta chain) was sequenced within a study of post-analysis software for immune sequencing data. Prepared libraries of TCR beta cDNA carried unique molecular identifiers. cDNA molecules numbering some 500,000 came from approximately 1 to 10 million T cells. From the PCR reads, TCRdb called clonotypes with MiXCR, one entry per CDR3 protein. The repertoire holds 700,000 to 900,000 distinct CDR3 sequences, around 45% seen once, with 4.9% in the top ten. Findings and limits, study-wide: Strong co-clustering by F measure was evident for samples that had been prepared in the same batch.

Concerning this clonotype itself: Its antigen is not known.

The sample comprised blood. The source is a girl aged 10 to 17 with multiple sclerosis.

CDR3 region: CSARDPGTGLSYEAFF. CDR3 in DNA: TGCAGTGCTAGAGATCCCGGGACAGGTCTGAGCTATGAAGCTTTCTTT. This sequence joins TRBV20-1 and TRBJ1-1; TRBD1 aligns across 8 bases. CDR1 is DFQATT, CDR2 SNEGSKA, per germline (reference sequence). V trimming: 0 bases; J trimming: 7 bases; junction bases outside the gene matches: 13. The CDR3 totals 16 residues.